The 6 T cell receptor beta chains below were found in one sample sequenced in a study of a mutant IDH1 vaccine in newly diagnosed glioma (dated by TCRdb to the early 2020s). The time point label for this specimen denotes: week 5, during vaccination. Each vaccine dose, consisting of 300 ug of a 20-mer mutant IDH1 peptide in Montanide, was administered subcutaneously with topical imiquimod. Library preparation was by the immunoSEQ multiplex PCR assay. This immuneACCESS table, as held by TCRdb, lists in-frame sequences with V and J called but not all clones. Of the missing ones, under half trace to an unresolved V gene in checked studies; the others have no known cause. The sample table shows tens of thousands of clones, and approximately 79% are seen once. 2.5% to 3.5% of the sample is in the top ten clones. These receptors' antigens are unknown. The source was PBMCs, collected from a glioma patient whose treatment included an IDH1 peptide vaccine. The receptor set was obtained from a woman aged 18-30 years with glioma. Some clones in this sample may be carry-over from other donors' samples.

The gene calls are TRBV14 and TRBJ1-1, with D uncertain. Germline CDR1 SGHDN, CDR2 FVKESK. V shed 2 bases and J shed 1 base, with 8 bases lying between them. The CDR3 spans 14 residues. DNA for the CDR3: TGTGCCAGCAGCCAATATCGAGGGAACACTGAAGCTTTCTTT. It codes for CASSQYRGNTEAFF. The entire variable domain, with the rest obtained from reference TRBV14 and TRBJ1-1, is as follows: EAGVTQFPSHSVIEKGQTVTLRCDPISGHDNLYWYRRVMGKEIKFLLHFVKESKQDESGMPNNRFLAERTGGTYSTLKVQPAELEDSGVYFCASSQYRGNTEAFFGQGTRLTVV.

The chain is built from TRBV5-6 and TRBJ2-7; tentative D call: TRBD2 (7 bases). This CDR3 is built from 14 residues. CDR1 and CDR2 (germline): SGHDT, YYEEEE. V was shortened by 1 base and J by 6 bases, with 14 bases between the two germline ends. The CDR3 loop is CASSLLWGGLEQYF. The CDR3 nucleotides are TGTGCCAGCAGCTTGTTATGGGGGGGGCTCGAGCAGTACTTC.

This clone occurred once. The chain employs TRBV7-6 and TRBJ1-4; TRBD1 matches 7 bases. After removal of 2 bases from V and 6 bases from J, the junction contained 3 bases not matched to a gene. The germline V gene has CDR1 SGHVS and CDR2 FNYEAQ. The length of the CDR3 is 14 residues. CDR3 amino acids: CASSLKQGYEKLFF. The CDR3 DNA follows: TGTGCCAGCAGCTTAAAACAGGGGTATGAAAAACTGTTTTTT.

The CDR3: CASSVGGVGELFF. CDR3 nucleotides: TGCGCCAGCAGTGTCGGGGGAGTCGGGGAGCTGTTTTTT. The V and J genes are TRBV10-2 and TRBJ2-2, with a weak D call TRBD2 (6 bases). Looked up from germline, CDR1 is WSHSY and CDR2 is SAAADI. The CDR3 contains 13 residues. The V end lost 4 bases, the J end lost 7 bases, and 10 bases lay between the germline ends.

The CDR3 sequence: CASSPGTLSNQPQHF. The DNA of the CDR3 is TGTGCCAGCAGCCCCGGGACTTTGAGCAATCAGCCCCAGCATTTT. This chain connects TRBV7-2 to TRBJ1-5; possible D gene TRBD1, 5 bases. Per germline, CDR1 SGHTA and CDR2 FQGNSA. Trimming left V 5 bases short and J 1 base short, with 12 bases between. The CDR3 totals 15 residues.

CDR3 nucleotide sequence: TGCGCCAGCAGCTTGAAGACAGCAACTAATGAAAAACTGTTTTTT. Its protein product is CASSLKTATNEKLFF. V gene TRBV5-1 combines with J gene TRBJ1-4, with D tentatively TRBD1 (5 bases). V lost 1 base to trimming and J lost 0 bases, with 7 bases between them. Germline lookup yields CDR1 SGHRS and CDR2 YFSETQ. The CDR3 contains 15 residues.